This entry is about one T cell receptor beta chain. Its cognate antigen is unknown. Clones were read by immunoSEQ multiplex PCR, and TCRdb kept only the in-frame ones, dropping some. The data hold just over 20,000 clones, with about 84% observed a single time. Trimming cost V 6 bases and J 5 bases; bases outside gene matches: 8. The CDR3 totals 14 residues. Germline V lookup: CDR1 MNHNY, CDR2 SVGAGI (reference sequence). This specimen comes from a study of T cells in localized non-small cell lung cancer. Study-wide findings and caveats: Sequencing was limited to one tumor region, leaving the possibility of heterogeneity open. Uninvolved adjacent lung had more T cell clonality than any other tissue, topping tumor. In adjacent lung, a median roughly 60 of the top 100 tumor clones were found.

The sequenced sample was PBMCs, obtained before any cancer treatment. The V call is TRBV6-6, the J call TRBJ2-7; 9 nucleotides match TRBD2. The TCR originated in a woman aged 40 to 75 with stage II squamous cell lung carcinoma. The chain's CDR3 is CASRGLAESHEQYF. DNA for the CDR3: TGTGCCAGCAGGGGACTAGCTGAAAGCCACGAGCAGTACTTC.